The entry below describes one T cell receptor (beta chain). The source of the sample is a study of monozygotic twins with inflammatory bowel disease. After re-calling the 5' RACE reads, TCRdb lists one entry per CDR3 protein, DNA absent. This sample's table reports nearly 450,000 distinct CDR3 sequences. The CDR3 covers 14 residues. CDR1 and CDR2 (germline): SNHLY, FYNNEI. V is TRBV2 and J is TRBJ1-1. Sequencing input: blood. This clonotype was obtained from a human donor with ulcerative colitis or Crohn's disease, or a healthy co-twin of an affected twin (not recorded which). CDR3 amino acids: CASTEGPYGTEAFF.